The 8 T cell receptor beta chains presented below share a single source sample, sequenced in a study of blood T cell repertoires in COVID-19. Only in-frame clones appear in the TCRdb table, and some are missing; sequencing was by immunoSEQ multiplex PCR. The profile shows roughly 70,000 clones, 80% of them singletons. Sequencing used peripheral blood. The receptors originated from a human donor in a cohort sampled during active COVID-19.

The rearrangement uses TRBV4-1 and TRBJ1-1; TRBD1 is a possible D gene (6 bases). V dropped 0 bases and J dropped 11 bases, with 28 bases sitting between them. The CDR3 runs to 18 residues. Germline values: CDR1 MGHRA, CDR2 YSYEKL. The CDR3 DNA sequence: TGCGCCAGCAGCCAAGAGATGGGCATGAGGGGGTCCCTGAGTTGGGCTTTCTTT. It is translated as CASSQEMGMRGSLSWAFF.

This clone was seen only once. The rearrangement joins TRBV7-2 to TRBJ2-7; 10 bases match TRBD2. CDR1 is SGHTA and CDR2 is FQGNSA in the germline V gene. The CDR3 runs to 18 residues. The V segment lost 5 bases and the J segment 4 bases; nucleotides outside the gene matches: 17. CDR3 bases: TGTGCCAGCAGCCGCATGGGGTCTAGCGGGAGTTTTGTGTACGAGCAGTACTTC. This gives the protein CASSRMGSSGSFVYEQYF.

This chain joins TRBV10-2 and TRBJ2-7; weak D call: TRBD1 (5 bases). CDR3 size: 14 residues. With 4 bases removed from V and 5 bases from J, the gap between germline ends came to 15 bases. Per the germline V gene, CDR1 is WSHSY and CDR2 is SAAADI. Here the CDR3 DNA reads TGCGCCAGCAGTGTTATTGACAGAGGCAACGAGCAGTACTTC. Protein product: CASSVIDRGNEQYF.

This clone has a handful of counts. The chain uses TRBV10-3 and TRBJ2-4; tentatively, D is TRBD1 (6 bases). V was cut by 2 bases and J by 0 bases, with 8 bases left in between. This CDR3 spans 15 amino acids. The germline gives CDR1 ENHRY, CDR2 SYGVKD. As DNA, the CDR3 is TGTGCCATCAGTGAGGGACAGACAGCCAAAAACATTCAGTACTTC. It specifies CAISEGQTAKNIQYF.

The J gene is TRBJ1-6, the V gene TRBV5-1; D is perhaps TRBD1 (5 bases). Germline assignment: CDR1 SGHRS and CDR2 YFSETQ. The V and J ends lost 1 base and 9 bases respectively, with 11 bases between them. The CDR3 loop spans 14 amino acids. Here the CDR3 DNA reads TGCGCCAGCAGCTTGAGGCAGGGTACTTCACCCCTCCACTTT. Its protein is CASSLRQGTSPLHF.

The V and J genes are TRBV7-2 and TRBJ2-7; D is possibly TRBD2 (6 bases). Per germline, CDR1 SGHTA and CDR2 FQGNSA. The CDR3 runs to 16 residues. With 5 bases removed from V and 0 bases from J, the gap between germline ends came to 17 bases. The DNA for the CDR3 is TGTGCCAGCAGCCCCTCGGGCGGGGAAAGCTCCTACGAGCAGTACTTC. Protein product: CASSPSGGESSYEQYF.

This chain joins TRBV30 and TRBJ1-4, with D possibly TRBD1 on 6 matching bases. The CDR3 spans 14 residues. Deletions cut 3 bases from V and 3 bases from J, with 11 bases between. Looked up from germline, CDR1 is GTSNPN and CDR2 is SVGIG (reference sequence). CDR3 residues: CAWSQGLANEKLFF. CDR3 sequence (DNA): TGTGCCTGGAGCCAGGGGTTAGCTAATGAAAAACTGTTTTTT.

The chain joins TRBV5-6 to TRBJ2-2; 9 positions agree with TRBD1. The junction had 5 bases not matched to a gene; V was cut back by 0 bases and J by 5 bases. The CDR3 is made up of 16 amino acids. Germline loops: CDR1 SGHDT, CDR2 YYEEEE. DNA of the CDR3: TGTGCCAGCAGCTTGGCCGGGACAGGGAAGACCGGGGAGCTGTTTTTT. Encoded protein: CASSLAGTGKTGELFF.